Included here is one T cell receptor beta chain sequence, with context. The V gene's germline CDR1 is SNHLY and CDR2 FYNNEI. The CDR3 runs to 14 residues. Trimming took 5 bases from V and 2 from J; bases not matched to a gene: 4. Clones were sequenced by immunoSEQ multiplex PCR, and TCRdb holds only the in-frame ones, with some missing. The sample lists about 50,000 clones; roughly nine tenths were seen once. The entry originates in a study of T cell changes during pregnancy in multiple sclerosis. Sequencing used CD4+ T cells from peripheral blood mononuclear cells, obtained after pregnancy. The V and J genes are TRBV2 and TRBJ1-1, with 8 nucleotides matching TRBD1. The TCR was taken from a female donor with multiple sclerosis, enrolled in a pregnancy study. This CDR3 reads CASSLTGENTEAFF. The DNA of the CDR3 is TGTGCCAGCAGTCTGACAGGGGAAAACACTGAAGCTTTCTTT.